The entry below describes one T cell receptor beta chain. In its sample, this clonotype was seen once. What this receptor recognizes is not known. Since the CDR3 does not end with the conserved phenylalanine or tryptophan, this likely comes from a read error. Reads for this sample came from an Illumina HiSeq 2500. TCR beta libraries were prepared by quantitative 5'-RACE with molecular barcodes. Under the source paper's analysis protocol: To identify disease-linked TCR variants, a new computational method was used, one built on a probabilistic model of VDJ rearrangement. The raw public data were reprocessed by TCRdb itself: fastp quality trimming at Q25, MiXCR clonotype calling, in-frame beta chains only. Rows with one shared CDR3 protein collapse into an entry with the most common genes and DNA. These V and J calls are TCRdb output, not the study's own analysis. This sample comprises around 210,000 distinct CDR3 sequences, roughly 8.2% of them detected only once. Together, the top ten hold around 4.4% of the sample.

The sample comes from a study of CD8 T cells in ankylosing spondylitis (TCRdb year 2017). For context, the study as a whole: The study profiled T cell receptor beta repertoires in healthy donors and ankylosing spondylitis patients to find disease-linked TCR variants. Peripheral blood was sampled, and synovial fluid was also collected from ankylosing spondylitis patients. The full study cohort comprised about 24 ankylosing spondylitis patients and some 110 healthy donors.

Results and caveats for the whole study, not just this receptor: Blood from ankylosing spondylitis patients appeared to be characterized by a TCR beta motif composed of roughly 8 highly homologous amino acid variants. According to the report, matched synovial fluid samples from ankylosing spondylitis patients were significantly enriched for the disease-linked clones. In peripheral blood, the disease-linked clones were found at relatively low frequencies and had a CD8+ phenotype. Some TCR beta motif variants had previously been reported in synovial fluid and blood of reactive arthritis patients, which suggested common disease-initiation mechanisms.

Sequencing was performed on blood, either unsorted or a sorted T cell fraction (not recorded which). The TCR originated in a female donor with ankylosing spondylitis or in good health (not recorded which).

The nucleotide sequence is TGTGCCAGCAGACCCCGCGGGACTGGCGGGGAGCAGTACTCC. Its translation is CASRPRGTGGEQYS. The rearrangement joined TRBV6-2 or TRBV6-3 to TRBJ2-7, with TRBD2 perhaps the D gene, on 6 matching bases. CDR1 MNHEY and CDR2 SVGEGT are derived from the germline V gene. The CDR3 numbers 14 amino acids, ends counted. Just the 42-base CDR3 DNA is kept, in frame starting at base 1. V is cut by 6 bases and J by 7 bases, and the space between the germline ends is 19 bases.